These 19 T cell receptor beta chains were sequenced from one sample in a study of OX40 agonist ivuxolimab in advanced cancers. Using immunoSEQ multiplex PCR, the repertoire was profiled, and TCRdb retains in-frame clones only, with some absent. The profile covers tens of thousands of clones, with roughly 87% appearing a single time and roughly 1% taken by the ten largest. The material was CD4+ or CD8+ T cells sorted from blood, obtained in a trial of the OX40 agonist ivuxolimab. These receptors all come from an adult with an advanced solid tumor such as melanoma, head and neck, liver or kidney cancer.

V and J are TRBV5-8 and TRBJ2-1; possibly TRBD1 or TRBD2 for D (6 bases each). CDR3 length: 16 amino acids. Trimming pared 0 bases from V and 6 bases from J, leaving 16 bases between. Germline V gene lookup returns CDR1 SGHTS and CDR2 YDEGEE. The CDR3: CASSLGSGGPGNEQFF. DNA for the CDR3: TGTGCCAGCAGCTTGGGGAGTGGGGGGCCAGGCAATGAGCAGTTCTTC.

This clone was seen a few times. The gene calls are TRBV6-1 and TRBJ2-3; D remains unclear. The CDR3 has 12 residues. Germline CDR1 MNHNS, CDR2 SASEGT. V lost 6 bases and J lost 6, with 10 bases in between. The CDR3 loop reads CASRNLADTQYF. Written as DNA, the CDR3 is TGTGCCAGCAGGAACCTGGCGGATACGCAGTATTTT.

The CDR3 DNA reads TGTGCCAGCAGTTTAGGTCACTATGGCTACACCTTC. Translation gives CASSLGHYGYTF. The chain employs TRBV28 and TRBJ1-2; D is unclear. Trimming removed 2 bases at V and 3 bases at J, with 4 bases between. The CDR3 has 12 amino acids. Per the germline V gene, CDR1 is MDHEN and CDR2 is SYDVKM.

This clone was detected only once. The chain uses TRBV30 and TRBJ1-1; weak D call: TRBD1 (6 bases). CDR3 length: 13 residues. Trimming removed 0 bases from V and 4 bases from J, with 9 bases in between. Germline loops: CDR1 GTSNPN, CDR2 SVGIG (reference sequence). The CDR3 region has the DNA TGTGCCTGGAGTGTACAGGGTGCCACTGAAGCTTTCTTT. Translating gives CAWSVQGATEAFF.

The rearrangement links TRBV18 to TRBJ2-7; 7 nucleotides align to TRBD1. After removal of 6 bases from V and 3 bases from J, the junction contained 5 bases not matched to a gene. Germline V CDR1 and CDR2: KGHSH, LQKENI. The CDR3 runs to 13 residues. CDR3 region: CASSAGTDYEQYF. In DNA form, the CDR3 reads TGTGCCAGCTCTGCTGGGACAGACTACGAGCAGTACTTC.

The chain employs TRBV6-5 and TRBJ2-7; weak D call: TRBD2 (6 bases). Trimming left V 2 bases short and J 4 bases short, with 18 bases between. Germline assignment: CDR1 MNHEY and CDR2 SVGAGI. CDR3 size: 16 residues. The CDR3 bases are TGTGCCAGCAGTTACCTTGGACAATTTGGGAGGTACGAGCAGTACTTC. This gives the protein CASSYLGQFGRYEQYF.

The rearrangement joins TRBV6-5 to TRBJ1-4, with 7 bases that match TRBD1. The CDR3 is 14 amino acids. The germline V gene encodes CDR1 MNHEY and CDR2 SVGAGI. V lost 5 bases and J lost 1; bases outside the gene matches: 1. CDR3 nucleotide sequence: TGTGCCAGCAGTCGACAGGGAACTAATGAAAAACTGTTTTTT. Translation: CASSRQGTNEKLFF.

This sequence joins TRBV10-3 and TRBJ2-3; 7 bases match TRBD2. CDR1 is ENHRY and CDR2 is SYGVKD in the germline V gene. The CDR3 consists of 15 residues. J gave up 0 bases and V 2 bases, and 2 bases lay outside the gene matches. The CDR3 reads CAISERGDSTDTQYF. The CDR3 coding sequence is TGTGCCATCAGTGAGCGGGGGGACAGCACAGATACGCAGTATTTT.

The chain employs TRBV5-1 and TRBJ1-2; unclear D gene. The germline V gene has CDR1 SGHRS and CDR2 YFSETQ. There are 12 residues in the CDR3. Trimming took 0 bases from V and 5 from J, leaving 5 bases between them. The CDR3 DNA sequence: TGCGCCAGCAGCTTGGGGCAATATGGCTACACCTTC. It encodes CASSLGQYGYTF.

This chain links TRBV6-1 with TRBJ1-6, with D hard to call. Trimming shortened V by 1 base and J by 12 bases, and 10 bases separated the two germline ends. This CDR3 is built from 13 residues. From germline, CDR1 is MNHNS and CDR2 SASEGT. CDR3 nucleotide sequence: TGTGCCAGCAGTGAAGGGGCAGGCCTACCCCTCCACTTT. Amino acids: CASSEGAGLPLHF.

The chain recombines TRBV11-1 with TRBJ2-5; TRBD2 is a possible D gene (7 bases). V was clipped by 5 bases and J by 4 bases, with 17 bases between them. The CDR3 loop spans 15 amino acids. Germline assignment: CDR1 SGHAT and CDR2 FQDESV (reference sequence). CDR3 sequence: CASSRGDTYRETQYF. The CDR3 DNA is TGTGCCAGCAGCCGGGGGGACACTTATCGAGAGACCCAGTACTTC.

The chain couples TRBV5-6 to TRBJ1-1, with 8 bases aligning to TRBD1. V lost 4 bases and J lost 3; bases outside the gene matches: 20. This CDR3 has 19 residues. Germline V gives CDR1 SGHDT, CDR2 YYEEEE. The CDR3 here is CASSPSSIQGEWVDTEAFF. In DNA, the CDR3 is TGTGCCAGCAGCCCCTCATCGATACAGGGGGAGTGGGTTGACACTGAAGCTTTCTTT. Using reference TRBV5-6 and TRBJ1-1 for the parts outside the CDR3, the full variable domain is DAGVTQSPTHLIKTRGQQVTLRCSPKSGHDTVSWYQQALGQGPQFIFQYYEEEERQRGNFPDRFSGHQFPNYSSELNVNALLLGDSALYLCASSPSSIQGEWVDTEAFFGQGTRLTVV.

This clone was seen a handful of times. This rearrangement joins TRBV6-5 to TRBJ1-1; tentative D call: TRBD1 (5 bases). This CDR3 region has 15 residues. Germline lookup yields CDR1 MNHEY and CDR2 SVGAGI. V lost 0 bases and J lost 4, with 12 bases in between. The CDR3 loop reads CASSYSIGGRTEAFF. The CDR3 DNA reads TGTGCCAGCAGTTACTCGATCGGGGGTCGCACTGAAGCTTTCTTT.

The gene calls are TRBV5-1 and TRBJ1-4, with a tentative D call TRBD1 (6 bases). Germline assignment: CDR1 SGHRS and CDR2 YFSETQ. CDR3 length equals 17 residues. Trimming pared 3 bases from V and 0 bases from J, leaving 15 bases between. The CDR3 DNA is TGCGCCAGCAGCTCCGGACAGATGAGTGCAACTAATGAAAAACTGTTTTTT. This translates into CASSSGQMSATNEKLFF.

This rearrangement joins TRBV30 to TRBJ1-2; D is ambiguous. Trimming stripped 5 bases from V and 2 bases from J, with 6 bases between. The CDR3 runs to 11 residues. CDR1 and CDR2 from the germline V gene are GTSNPN and SVGIG (reference sequence). CDR3 in amino acids: CAWGRNYGYTF. The CDR3 DNA reads TGTGCCTGGGGCAGAAACTATGGCTACACCTTC.

The chain joins TRBV14 to TRBJ1-1; D may be TRBD1 (6 bases). Trimming shortened V by 2 bases and J by 4 bases, and 17 bases separated the two germline ends. The CDR3 has 16 residues. Germline values: CDR1 SGHDN, CDR2 FVKESK. The CDR3 protein is CASSQWRGATSTEAFF. The CDR3 DNA is TGTGCCAGCAGCCAATGGCGGGGGGCTACTAGCACTGAAGCTTTCTTT.

With respect to this clone: Other DNA sequences in this sample translate to the same CDR3. The chain couples TRBV5-1 to TRBJ2-7; 8 bases line up with TRBD1. The CDR3 spans 14 residues. Germline assignment: CDR1 SGHRS and CDR2 YFSETQ. V was pared by 5 bases and J by 0 bases, with 4 bases of the junction left unmatched. CDR3 DNA sequence: TGCGCCAGCAGTAGTACAGGGGGCTCCTACGAGCAGTACTTC. As protein: CASSSTGGSYEQYF.

The chain is built from TRBV6-6 and TRBJ2-5; TRBD2 matches at 10 bases. The CDR3 spans 16 residues. CDR1 and CDR2 (germline): MNHNY, SVGAGI (reference sequence). V lost 0 bases to trimming and J lost 4 bases; unmatched junction nucleotides: 5. The CDR3 region is CASSYSPLAGTETQYF. DNA of the CDR3: TGTGCCAGCAGTTACTCGCCACTAGCGGGGACAGAGACCCAGTACTTC.

The chain joins TRBV6-5 to TRBJ1-1; 8 nucleotides align to TRBD1. The CDR3 spans 13 residues. CDR1 is MNHEY and CDR2 is SVGAGI in the germline V gene. After removal of 7 bases from V and 4 bases from J, the junction contained 5 bases not matched to a gene. The CDR3 DNA is TGTGCCAGCATCCGGACAGGGCCCACTGAAGCTTTCTTT. Amino acids: CASIRTGPTEAFF.